These T cell receptor beta chains were read from a single sample in a study of blood T cell repertoires in COVID-19. Measured with immunoSEQ multiplex PCR; TCRdb has only the in-frame clones, and not every one. This repertoire shows approximately 150,000 clones, about 86% found once; its top ten account for about 1.5%. Sequenced input: peripheral blood. These receptors all come from a woman aged 55-70 years with acute or convalescent COVID-19. CDR3s include the opening cysteine and the closing phenylalanine or tryptophan. Each record gives: clone size, J gene, CDR3 length, V gene, CDR3 protein. Clone size is shown for a subset of rows, as once, few, many or a class of expanded clone.

clone_size: -
j_call: TRBJ2-1
cdr3_length: 11
v_call: TRBV19
cdr3_aa: CASSTYHEQFF

clone_size: -
j_call: TRBJ2-1
cdr3_length: 18
v_call: TRBV9
cdr3_aa: CASSVGGETSGGGNEQFF

clone_size: once
j_call: TRBJ1-1
cdr3_length: 14
v_call: TRBV6-5
cdr3_aa: CASSPRAPGTEAFF

clone_size: -
j_call: TRBJ1-1
cdr3_length: 15
v_call: TRBV5-4
cdr3_aa: CASSLGQGGNTEAFF

clone_size: -
j_call: TRBJ2-3
cdr3_length: 14
v_call: TRBV18
cdr3_aa: CASSGLAGSDTQYF

clone_size: -
j_call: TRBJ1-4
cdr3_length: 12
v_call: TRBV2
cdr3_aa: CASWEVGGKLFF

clone_size: -
j_call: TRBJ2-3
cdr3_length: 13
v_call: TRBV12-3/TRBV12-4
cdr3_aa: CASISLGRDTQYF

clone_size: -
j_call: TRBJ1-1
cdr3_length: 12
v_call: TRBV5-5
cdr3_aa: CASSWDRGKAFF

clone_size: -
j_call: TRBJ1-1
cdr3_length: 14
v_call: TRBV5-1
cdr3_aa: CASSPRGQNTEAFF

clone_size: -
j_call: TRBJ1-2
cdr3_length: 18
v_call: TRBV7-2
cdr3_aa: CASSLDSGTGGFGYGYTF

clone_size: -
j_call: TRBJ2-1
cdr3_length: 14
v_call: TRBV6-5
cdr3_aa: CASHRRQTGYEQFF

clone_size: -
j_call: TRBJ2-7
cdr3_length: 12
v_call: TRBV29-1
cdr3_aa: CSVGEFSYEQYF

clone_size: -
j_call: TRBJ1-4
cdr3_length: 15
v_call: TRBV7-8
cdr3_aa: CASSLRPFVYEKLFF

clone_size: -
j_call: TRBJ1-2
cdr3_length: 13
v_call: TRBV14
cdr3_aa: CASSREMNYGYTF

clone_size: -
j_call: TRBJ1-6
cdr3_length: 17
v_call: TRBV4-3
cdr3_aa: CASSHHGQARINSPLHF

clone_size: -
j_call: TRBJ1-1
cdr3_length: 16
v_call: TRBV5-1
cdr3_aa: CASSPGQGAIRTEAFF

clone_size: -
j_call: TRBJ1-2
cdr3_length: 13
v_call: TRBV18
cdr3_aa: CASSPSGNYGYTF

clone_size: -
j_call: TRBJ2-1
cdr3_length: 15
v_call: TRBV5-4
cdr3_aa: CASSLAGGAYNEQFF

clone_size: -
j_call: TRBJ2-5
cdr3_length: 19
v_call: TRBV21-1
cdr3_aa: CASSKPRVNWHSREETQYF

clone_size: -
j_call: TRBJ2-3
cdr3_length: 16
v_call: TRBV11-3
cdr3_aa: CASSPGLAGGTDTQYF

clone_size: -
j_call: TRBJ2-7
cdr3_length: 15
v_call: TRBV9
cdr3_aa: CASSVGGQGASEQYF

clone_size: -
j_call: TRBJ1-2
cdr3_length: 13
v_call: TRBV7-9
cdr3_aa: CASSGRQNYGYTF

clone_size: -
j_call: TRBJ1-1
cdr3_length: 15
v_call: TRBV7-8
cdr3_aa: CASSKGRSGYTEAFF

clone_size: -
j_call: TRBJ1-1
cdr3_length: 16
v_call: TRBV5-4
cdr3_aa: CASSEVPGHTNTEAFF

clone_size: -
j_call: TRBJ1-1
cdr3_length: 14
v_call: TRBV3-1/TRBV3-2
cdr3_aa: CASSQDDSQLEAFF

clone_size: -
j_call: TRBJ2-1
cdr3_length: 14
v_call: TRBV3-1/TRBV3-2
cdr3_aa: CASSPQGTYNEQFF

clone_size: -
j_call: TRBJ2-7
cdr3_length: 15
v_call: TRBV7-9
cdr3_aa: CASSLERQGRDEQYF

clone_size: -
j_call: TRBJ2-7
cdr3_length: 11
v_call: TRBV27
cdr3_aa: CAAGGKYEQYF

clone_size: -
j_call: TRBJ2-1
cdr3_length: 16
v_call: TRBV3-1/TRBV3-2
cdr3_aa: CASSPGSASGYDEQFF

clone_size: -
j_call: TRBJ1-5
cdr3_length: 12
v_call: TRBV5-1
cdr3_aa: CASSTYNQPQHF

clone_size: -
j_call: TRBJ1-1
cdr3_length: 14
v_call: TRBV3-1/TRBV3-2
cdr3_aa: CASSQRVGDTEAFF

clone_size: -
j_call: TRBJ2-5
cdr3_length: 14
v_call: TRBV24-1
cdr3_aa: CATSAGTLQETQYF

clone_size: -
j_call: TRBJ1-4
cdr3_length: 14
v_call: TRBV19
cdr3_aa: CASSLSTLREKLFF

clone_size: -
j_call: TRBJ2-2
cdr3_length: 16
v_call: TRBV7-3
cdr3_aa: CASSSEPFGGAGELFF

clone_size: -
j_call: TRBJ1-2
cdr3_length: 12
v_call: TRBV18
cdr3_aa: CASSPTGDGYTF

clone_size: -
j_call: TRBJ1-1
cdr3_length: 13
v_call: TRBV28
cdr3_aa: CASSLPGYPEAFF

clone_size: -
j_call: TRBJ2-7
cdr3_length: 12
v_call: TRBV19
cdr3_aa: CASASSYYEQYF

clone_size: -
j_call: TRBJ2-6
cdr3_length: 14
v_call: TRBV7-9
cdr3_aa: CASSSDFGANVLTF

clone_size: -
j_call: TRBJ1-1
cdr3_length: 17
v_call: TRBV5-8
cdr3_aa: CASSPGQGAIFGTEAFF

clone_size: -
j_call: TRBJ2-1
cdr3_length: 15
v_call: TRBV3-1/TRBV3-2
cdr3_aa: CASSRERGGYNEQFF

clone_size: -
j_call: TRBJ1-2
cdr3_length: 15
v_call: TRBV11-2
cdr3_aa: CASSATGTGGYGYTF